This TCR beta chain stems from a study of blood T cell repertoires in COVID-19. On the study more broadly: Whether acute or convalescent, the COVID-19 samples came from the United States, Italy and Spain.

Data came from immunoSEQ multiplex PCR; TCRdb stores just in-frame clones and leaves some out. The sample records hundreds of thousands of clones, 70% to 90% being singletons. The V and J ends lost 8 bases and 3 bases respectively, with 13 bases between them. This CDR3 contains 13 residues. The germline V gene has CDR1 MNHEY and CDR2 SMNVEV (reference sequence). The J gene is TRBJ1-1, the V gene TRBV27; possibly TRBD1 for D (5 bases). The receptor comes from a woman in her 30s with active or convalescent COVID-19. Sequencing was carried out using peripheral blood. The CDR3 DNA follows: TGTGCCAGCCCGGCGGGGACTTACACTGAAGCTTTCTTT. Its translation is CASPAGTYTEAFF.